This entry features one T cell receptor (beta chain) sequence. What it binds is unknown. The investigators reverse transcribed all of the isolated RNA, so they sequenced expressed TCRB transcripts. Sequencing of naive, central memory and regulatory T cell samples gave an average of approximately 3.8 million reads. TCRdb keeps only in-frame clones here, not all; method: immunoSEQ multiplex PCR. The sample records about 140,000 clones, less than 9% being singletons. CDR3 length: 13 residues. Trimming took off 0 bases at V and 5 bases at J, with 9 bases between the two ends. CDR1 is GTSNPN and CDR2 is SVGIG in the germline V gene (reference sequence). The data originate from a study of beta chain features in type 1 diabetes. General study findings and limits: TCRB CDR3s were moderately but significantly shorter in Type 1 diabetes patients in all four CD4+ subsets.

The V gene is TRBV30, the J gene TRBJ2-3; no firm D call. The sequenced sample was central memory CD4+ T cells from blood. The TCR was taken from a woman in her 30s in good health. CDR3 protein: CAWSVGPGDTQYF. The DNA for the CDR3 is TGTGCCTGGAGTGTCGGTCCAGGAGATACGCAGTATTTT. Full variable domain (outside the CDR3, taken from reference TRBV30 and TRBJ2-3): SQTIHQWPATLVQPVGSPLSLECTVEGTSNPNLYWYRQAAGRGLQLLFYSVGIGQISSEVPQNLSASRPQDRQFILSSKKLLLSDSGFYLCAWSVGPGDTQYFGPGTRLTVL.